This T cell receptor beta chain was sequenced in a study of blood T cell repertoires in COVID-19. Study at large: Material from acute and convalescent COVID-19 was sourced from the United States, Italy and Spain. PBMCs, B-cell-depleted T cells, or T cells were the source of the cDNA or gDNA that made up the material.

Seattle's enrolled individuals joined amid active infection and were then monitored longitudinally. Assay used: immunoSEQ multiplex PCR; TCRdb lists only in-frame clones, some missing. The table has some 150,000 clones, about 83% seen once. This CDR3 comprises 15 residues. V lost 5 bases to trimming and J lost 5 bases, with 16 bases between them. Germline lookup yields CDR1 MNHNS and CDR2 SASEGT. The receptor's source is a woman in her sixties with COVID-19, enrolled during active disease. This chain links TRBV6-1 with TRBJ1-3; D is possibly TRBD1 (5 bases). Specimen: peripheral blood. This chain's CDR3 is CASSFATGGRNTIYF. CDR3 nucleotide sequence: TGTGCCAGCAGTTTCGCTACCGGGGGACGAAACACCATATATTTT.